A single sample gave rise to the 32 T cell receptor beta chains below, sequenced in a study of blood T cell repertoires in COVID-19. Clones were sequenced by immunoSEQ multiplex PCR, and TCRdb holds only the in-frame ones, with some missing. The sample has about 220,000 clones; 82% are singletons. Sequenced: peripheral blood. Receptor source: a woman between 65 and 79 years old with COVID-19, enrolled during active disease.

CDR3 residues: CATSHGGSYGYTF. The CDR3 coding sequence is TGTGCCACCAGCCACGGGGGGTCCTATGGCTACACCTTC. This rearrangement joins TRBV24-1 to TRBJ1-2; tentatively, D is TRBD1 (5 bases). V was trimmed by 7 bases and J by 4 bases, leaving 12 bases between them. Germline CDR1 and CDR2: KGHDR and SFDVKD. CDR3 length: 13 amino acids.

With regard to this clone: A read error may account for a junction end that differs from germline. The chain combines TRBV29-1 with TRBJ2-1; 10 positions agree with TRBD1. Germline V gene data show CDR1 as SQVTM and CDR2 as ANQGSEA. The CDR3 loop spans 13 amino acids. The CDR3 is CSVEDRGPPWKFF. CDR3 nucleotides: TGCAGCGTCGAAGACAGGGGGCCGCCCTGGAAGTTCTTC.

The J gene is TRBJ2-3, the V gene TRBV18; a weak D match, TRBD2 (6 bases). The V gene lost 4 bases and the J gene lost 6 bases, with 14 bases spanning the gap. The CDR3 totals 14 residues. Germline CDR1 and CDR2: KGHSH and LQKENI. CDR3 residues: CASSLLAILDTQYF. The CDR3 nucleotides read TGTGCCAGCTCACTCCTAGCGATCCTGGATACGCAGTATTTT.

V usage is TRBV11-3 and J usage is TRBJ2-2; tentative D call: TRBD2 (6 bases). The CDR3 sequence is 13 residues long. The V gene lost 5 bases and the J gene lost 11 bases, with 15 bases spanning the gap. Per the germline V gene, CDR1 is SGHNT and CDR2 is YENEEA. DNA of the CDR3: TGTGCCAGCAGCCTAACTAGCCTAGGAGAGCTGTTTTTT. It yields the protein CASSLTSLGELFF.

The chain links TRBV5-6 to TRBJ2-7; perhaps TRBD2 as D (5 bases). The CDR3 totals 14 residues. The germline V gene has CDR1 SGHDT and CDR2 YYEEEE. V gave up 4 bases and J gave up 3 bases, with 14 bases separating them. The CDR3 DNA reads as TGTGCCAGCAGCGCGATCGGTGGAGGCTACGAGCAGTACTTC. This gives the protein CASSAIGGGYEQYF.

The chain uses TRBV7-2 and TRBJ2-2; possible D gene TRBD2, 6 bases. Germline loops: CDR1 SGHTA, CDR2 FQGNSA. Deletions cut 7 bases from V and 5 bases from J, with 17 bases between. The CDR3 sequence is 15 residues long. The CDR3 loop reads CASNKAGRTTGELFF. The CDR3 bases are TGTGCCAGCAATAAGGCAGGGAGGACAACCGGGGAGCTGTTTTTT.

The chain's CDR3 is CASSSPGGFEKLFF. CDR3 nucleotides: TGTGCCAGCAGCTCCCCAGGGGGCTTCGAAAAACTGTTTTTT. The V gene is TRBV5-5, the J gene TRBJ1-4; 8 nucleotides agree with TRBD1. The CDR3 consists of 14 residues. Trimming took 3 bases from V and 8 from J; bases not matched to a gene: 6. Germline V gene lookup returns CDR1 SGHKS and CDR2 YYEKEE (reference sequence).

This chain links TRBV29-1 with TRBJ2-2, with D possibly TRBD2 on 6 matching bases. V lost 4 bases to trimming and J lost 3 bases, with 12 bases between them. The CDR3 totals 14 residues. The germline V gene encodes CDR1 SQVTM and CDR2 ANQGSEA. The CDR3 loop is CSVGFSGDTGELFF. In nucleotides, the CDR3 is TGCAGCGTTGGATTTTCGGGGGACACCGGGGAGCTGTTTTTT.

The rearrangement links TRBV6-4 to TRBJ1-3; TRBD1 might be the D (6 bases). The germline V gene has CDR1 MRHNA and CDR2 SNTAGT. The CDR3 extends over 16 amino acids. The V and J ends lost 4 bases and 0 bases respectively, with 13 bases between them. In nucleotides, the CDR3 is TGTGCCAGCAGTGTCATGACAGGATACTCTGGAAACACCATATATTTT. Its translation is CASSVMTGYSGNTIYF.

Points on this clone: Other nucleotide sequences in the sample specify the same CDR3. CDR3 coding DNA: TGCAGCGTTGAGAGTGGAAACACCATATATTTT. Encoded protein: CSVESGNTIYF. This chain connects TRBV29-1 to TRBJ1-3, with D unclear. The V and J ends lost 3 bases and 3 bases respectively, with 3 bases between them. The CDR3 spans 11 residues. The germline CDR1 and CDR2 sequences are SQVTM and ANQGSEA.

The V call is TRBV11-2, the J call TRBJ2-7; 9 bases line up with TRBD1. Germline trimming cut 6 bases from V and 6 bases from J; bases unmatched to any gene: 15. Looked up from germline, CDR1 is SGHAT and CDR2 is FQNNGV. This CDR3 has 16 amino acids. CDR3 loop: CASSYVPGQGWGEQYF. The DNA of the CDR3 is TGTGCCAGCAGTTATGTTCCGGGACAGGGTTGGGGCGAGCAGTACTTC.

This clone showed up just once. This chain uses TRBV28 with TRBJ2-7; possibly TRBD1 for D (6 bases). This CDR3 is 15 amino acids long. V lost 3 bases and J lost 5, with 17 bases in between. The germline V gene encodes CDR1 MDHEN and CDR2 SYDVKM. Here the CDR3 reads CASSLSGASFNEQYF. The CDR3 DNA follows: TGTGCCAGCAGTTTGTCAGGGGCGTCCTTTAACGAGCAGTACTTC.

The chain employs TRBV2 and TRBJ1-5; D is unresolved. V was shortened by 5 bases and J by 2 bases, with 13 bases between the two germline ends. Germline-derived CDR1 and CDR2 are SNHLY and FYNNEI. This CDR3 has 15 amino acids. The CDR3 here is CASSSWSGGNQPQHF. The CDR3 bases are TGTGCCAGCAGTTCTTGGAGCGGTGGCAATCAGCCCCAGCATTTT.

This chain connects TRBV19 to TRBJ1-2; possible D gene TRBD1, 6 bases. Germline-derived CDR1 and CDR2 are LNHDA and SQIVND (reference sequence). V was shortened by 3 bases and J by 4 bases, with 9 bases between the two germline ends. This CDR3 contains 13 residues. The CDR3 loop reads CASSISGAYGYTF. The DNA for the CDR3 is TGTGCCAGTAGTATCTCAGGGGCCTATGGCTACACCTTC.

The V call is TRBV9, the J call TRBJ2-5, with D hard to call. The CDR3 spans 13 residues. Trimming took 4 bases from V and 5 from J, leaving 12 bases between them. The germline V gene encodes CDR1 SGDLS and CDR2 YYNGEE. For the CDR3, the DNA is TGTGCCAGCAGCACTGCCTCGCGGGAGACCCAGTACTTC. Residues: CASSTASRETQYF.

This chain links TRBV6-5 with TRBJ1-1, with 7 bases matching TRBD1. Germline V gene lookup returns CDR1 MNHEY and CDR2 SVGAGI. The CDR3 contains 14 residues. V trimming: 8 bases; J trimming: 0 bases; junction bases outside the gene matches: 6. CDR3 nucleotide sequence: TGTGCCAGCTCCCGAGGGACAGTGAACACTGAAGCTTTCTTT. Protein sequence: CASSRGTVNTEAFF.

This chain uses TRBV3-1 (or the pseudogene TRBV3-2) with TRBJ2-1; 11 bases map to TRBD2. This CDR3 comprises 14 residues. Germline V gene lookup returns CDR1 LGHDT and CDR2 YNNKEL (reference sequence). V was pared by 4 bases and J by 4 bases, with 0 bases of the junction left unmatched. CDR3 sequence (DNA): TGTGCCAGCAGCCGACTAGCGGGATACAATGAGCAGTTCTTC. It codes for CASSRLAGYNEQFF.

The V gene is TRBV7-2, the J gene TRBJ2-5; D not resolved. V was trimmed by 5 bases and J by 4 bases, leaving 11 bases between them. The CDR3 loop spans 13 amino acids. Germline V gives CDR1 SGHTA, CDR2 FQGNSA. CDR3 bases: TGTGCCAGCAGCCCCAGTTTCTCAGAGACCCAGTACTTC. Encoded protein: CASSPSFSETQYF. Supplemented by reference TRBV7-2 and TRBJ2-5, the full variable domain reads GAGVSQSPSNKVTEKGKDVELRCDPISGHTALYWYRQSLGQGLEFLIYFQGNSAPDKSGLPSDRFSAERTGGSVSTLTIQRTQQEDSAVYLCASSPSFSETQYFGPGTRLLVL.

This chain joins TRBV7-9 and TRBJ2-1; D is possibly TRBD2 (5 bases). The germline V gene encodes CDR1 SEHNR and CDR2 FQNEAQ (reference sequence). The ends were cut back, 5 bases at V and 7 bases at J, with 9 bases in the middle. There are 12 residues in the CDR3. In DNA form, the CDR3 reads TGTGCCAGCAGCCTACTAGAGAATGAGCAGTTCTTC. Protein sequence: CASSLLENEQFF.

The chain combines TRBV5-1 with TRBJ2-5; TRBD2 aligns across 8 bases. Trimming cost V 0 bases and J 6 bases; bases outside gene matches: 13. This CDR3 contains 17 residues. Germline-derived CDR1 and CDR2 are SGHRS and YFSETQ. This CDR3 is CASSLETSGSGLKTQYF. The CDR3 DNA follows: TGCGCCAGCAGCTTGGAAACCAGCGGGAGTGGGCTTAAGACCCAGTACTTC.

This clone has just a few counts. This chain connects TRBV30 to TRBJ2-3, with 9 bases matching TRBD1. J was trimmed by 3 bases and V by 7 bases; bases with no gene match: 8. CDR1 and CDR2 (germline): GTSNPN, SVGIG (reference sequence). The CDR3 sequence is 14 residues long. The CDR3 nucleotides read TGTGCCTTAATCCGGGACAGGGCTACAGATACGCAGTATTTT. Its translation is CALIRDRATDTQYF.

The count of this clone is one. V is TRBV3-1 (or the pseudogene TRBV3-2) and J is TRBJ2-7, with 7 bases aligning to TRBD2. The CDR3 runs 15 residues. After removal of 4 bases from V and 2 bases from J, the junction contained 8 bases not matched to a gene. Germline V gives CDR1 LGHDT, CDR2 YNNKEL (reference sequence). The CDR3 region has the DNA TGTGCCAGCAGCCCCATAGCGGGTGCGGCCTACGAGCAGTACTTC. It encodes CASSPIAGAAYEQYF.

The chain joins TRBV28 to TRBJ2-7; D is unresolved. CDR1 is MDHEN, CDR2 SYDVKM, per germline. This CDR3 is 12 amino acids long. Trimming removed 5 bases from V and 7 bases from J, with 12 bases in between. The CDR3 here is CASSLSSREQYF. The CDR3 bases are TGTGCCAGCAGTCTTAGCTCTCGGGAGCAGTACTTC.

The chain uses TRBV6-1 and TRBJ1-3; the D is unclear. The V and J ends lost 3 bases and 0 bases respectively, with 9 bases between them. Germline-derived CDR1 and CDR2 are MNHNS and SASEGT. The CDR3 has 15 residues. The CDR3 bases are TGTGCCAGCAGTGACAGGCCGAGCTCTGGAAACACCATATATTTT. It encodes CASSDRPSSGNTIYF.

This clone has only a few counts. Other DNA sequences in the same sample also yield this CDR3. The chain couples TRBV29-1 to TRBJ1-2, with TRBD1 as a possible D gene (5 bases). Germline assignment: CDR1 SQVTM and CDR2 ANQGSEA. The CDR3 is 11 residues long. With 3 bases removed from V and 4 bases from J, the gap between germline ends came to 6 bases. CDR3 DNA: TGCAGCGTTGACAGGGCCTATGGCTACACCTTC. The encoded protein is CSVDRAYGYTF.

The chain is built from TRBV3-1 (or the pseudogene TRBV3-2) and TRBJ2-3; D is possibly TRBD2 (6 bases). V was clipped by 2 bases and J by 4 bases, with 19 bases between them. Germline V gene data show CDR1 as LGHDT and CDR2 as YNNKEL (reference sequence). This CDR3 is built from 17 residues. In DNA, the CDR3 is TGTGCCAGCAGCCAACTTGACGCCGGGAGCGTCGCAGATACGCAGTATTTT. Amino acid sequence: CASSQLDAGSVADTQYF.

This chain joins TRBV19 and TRBJ1-1; 7 bases match TRBD1. Germline CDR1 LNHDA, CDR2 SQIVND (reference sequence). With V trimmed by 5 bases and J by 8 bases, 11 bases remained unmatched. The CDR3 runs 14 residues. CDR3 DNA sequence: TGTGCCAGTAGTTTTTCAAGGGGGCAGGGGGAAGCTTTCTTT. Protein: CASSFSRGQGEAFF.

V is TRBV19 and J is TRBJ2-5; a possible D gene is TRBD1 (5 bases). CDR3 length: 13 amino acids. V was trimmed by 1 base and J by 4 bases, leaving 7 bases between them. Germline V gene data show CDR1 as LNHDA and CDR2 as SQIVND (reference sequence). CDR3 loop: CASSIVGVETQYF. The CDR3 DNA is TGTGCCAGTAGTATAGTAGGGGTAGAGACCCAGTACTTC.

The V call is TRBV6-6, the J call TRBJ2-7; TRBD1 is a possible D gene (5 bases). V lost 7 bases and J 7 bases, leaving 20 bases between the germline ends. CDR3 length: 14 residues. Germline V gene data show CDR1 as MNHNY and CDR2 as SVGAGI (reference sequence). The CDR3 protein is CASKSQGRGLEQYF. CDR3 bases: TGTGCCAGCAAGTCGCAGGGCCGAGGATTGGAGCAGTACTTC.

This chain joins TRBV18 and TRBJ2-7; no firm D call. Trimming left V 3 bases short and J 2 bases short, with 11 bases between. This CDR3 region has 14 residues. Germline lookup yields CDR1 KGHSH and CDR2 LQKENI. This CDR3 reads CASSPHAETYEQYF. CDR3 bases: TGTGCCAGCTCACCCCACGCAGAAACCTACGAGCAGTACTTC.

This clone was detected only once. The V and J genes are TRBV7-9 and TRBJ1-4; D may be TRBD1 (5 bases). CDR3 length: 14 residues. Trimming left V 3 bases short and J 4 bases short, with 9 bases between. Germline CDR1 reads SEHNR; CDR2 reads FQNEAQ (reference sequence). Here the CDR3 DNA reads TGTGCCAGCAGCTTCAAAGGGGATAATGAAAAACTGTTTTTT. This codes for CASSFKGDNEKLFF.

The gene calls are TRBV10-1 and TRBJ2-5; 9 bases match TRBD1. Germline assignment: CDR1 WNHNN and CDR2 SYGVQD (reference sequence). Trimming at V came to 5 bases and at J to 6 bases, leaving 10 bases not matched to a gene. This CDR3 spans 15 amino acids. The CDR3 DNA follows: TGCGCCAGCAGTCCCGGACAGGGGAGGGGGCAGACCCAGTACTTC. It yields the protein CASSPGQGRGQTQYF.